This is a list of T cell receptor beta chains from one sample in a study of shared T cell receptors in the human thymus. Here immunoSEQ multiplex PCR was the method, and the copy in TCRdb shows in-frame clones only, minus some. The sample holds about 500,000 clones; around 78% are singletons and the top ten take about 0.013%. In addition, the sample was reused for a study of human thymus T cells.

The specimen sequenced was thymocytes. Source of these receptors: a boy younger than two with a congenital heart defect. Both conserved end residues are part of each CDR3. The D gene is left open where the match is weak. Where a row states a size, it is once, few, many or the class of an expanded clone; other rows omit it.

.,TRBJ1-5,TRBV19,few,TGTGCCAGTAGTATACCACAGACAGAGTACAATCAGCCCCAGCATTTT,CASSIPQTEYNQPQHF
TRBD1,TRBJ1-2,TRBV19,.,TGTGCCAGTAGTATGGGGCACGGGACAGGGGAAGAATTGGGTTCTAACTATGGCTACACCTTC,CASSMGHGTGEELGSNYGYTF
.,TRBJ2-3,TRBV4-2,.,TGTGCCAGCAGCCAAGGTCGTAGCGGTTCGGCAGATACGCAGTATTTT,CASSQGRSGSADTQYF
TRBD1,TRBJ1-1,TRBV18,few,TGTGCCAGCTCAGGCGGAACAGGGGGCTTGAACACTGAAGCTTTCTTT,CASSGGTGGLNTEAFF
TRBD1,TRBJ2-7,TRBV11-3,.,TGTGCCAGCAGCTTAGATCTTGACAGGGTCGGCGTATACGAGCAGTACTTC,CASSLDLDRVGVYEQYF
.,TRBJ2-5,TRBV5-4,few,TGTGCCAGCAGCTTGGTATCAGGGCAGGAAGAGACCCAGTACTTC,CASSLVSGQEETQYF
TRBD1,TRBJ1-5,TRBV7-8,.,TGTGCCAGCAGCTTAGGCGACCAACAGGGGAATCAGCCCCAGCATTTT,CASSLGDQQGNQPQHF
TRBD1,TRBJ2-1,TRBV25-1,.,TGTGCCAGCAGTACCGGGACAGGGTGCAATGAGCAGTTCTTC,CASSTGTGCNEQFF
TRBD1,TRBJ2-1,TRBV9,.,TGTGCCAGCAGCGTAGAGAGCCGGGACAGGGTCCATGAGCAGTTCTTC,CASSVESRDRVHEQFF
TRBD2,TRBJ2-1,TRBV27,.,TGTGCCAGCAGTCCTCATCTGACTAGCGGGAGGGCAAGGGAGCAGTTCTTC,CASSPHLTSGRAREQFF
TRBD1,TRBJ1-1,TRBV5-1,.,TGCGCCAGCAGCTTGGCCCCGGACAGGGGCCTTAACACTGAAGCTTTCTTT,CASSLAPDRGLNTEAFF
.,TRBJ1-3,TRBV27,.,TGTGCCAGCCGACAGGTCTCTGGAAACACCATATATTTT,CASRQVSGNTIYF
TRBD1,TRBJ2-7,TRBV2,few,TGTGCCAGCAGTGAAATCCTCAGGGGGCCGTTCTCCTACGAGCAGTACTTC,CASSEILRGPFSYEQYF
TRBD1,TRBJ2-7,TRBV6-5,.,TGTGCCAGCAGCCCTCAGGGGGACGAGTCGTCAGGGCAGTACTTC,CASSPQGDESSGQYF
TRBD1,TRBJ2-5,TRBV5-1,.,TGCGCCAGCAGCTGGGACAGGGCAGGAGAGACCCAGTACTTC,CASSWDRAGETQYF
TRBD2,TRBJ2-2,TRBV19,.,TGTGCCAGTACCAGACTAGCGGGAGAAACCGGGGAGCTGTTTTTT,CASTRLAGETGELFF
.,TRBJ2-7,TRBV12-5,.,TGTGCTAGTGCCGTACTTCGACGGAGCTCCTACGAGCAGTACTTC,CASAVLRRSSYEQYF
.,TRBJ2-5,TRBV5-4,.,TGTGCCAGCGGGGATACGGGGCAAGAGACCCAGTACTTC,CASGDTGQETQYF
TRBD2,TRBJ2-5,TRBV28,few,TGTGCCAGCAGTCACCGACTAGCGGGAGTTTCAGAGACCCAGTACTTC,CASSHRLAGVSETQYF
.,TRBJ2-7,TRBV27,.,TGTGCCAGCAGCACGATCACAGGGTCCTACGAGCAGTACTTC,CASSTITGSYEQYF
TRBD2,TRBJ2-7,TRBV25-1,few,TGTGCCAGCAGGGGGGTAGCGGGAGTTGACTACGAGCAGTACTTC,CASRGVAGVDYEQYF
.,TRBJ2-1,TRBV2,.,TGTGCCAGTCACCGGGACTCTGCCCGGGCTCTCTCCTACAATGAGCAGTTCTTC,CASHRDSARALSYNEQFF
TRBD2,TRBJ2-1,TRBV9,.,TGTGCCAGCAGCGTAAGCGCGGGAGGCAATGAGCAGTTCTTC,CASSVSAGGNEQFF
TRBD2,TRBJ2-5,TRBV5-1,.,TGCGCCAGCAGCTTGGTGGTAGCGGGAGTAAGAGAGACCCAGTACTTC,CASSLVVAGVRETQYF
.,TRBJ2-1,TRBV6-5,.,TGTGCCAGCAGTTACCGGGGAGGACACTACAATGAGCAGTTCTTC,CASSYRGGHYNEQFF
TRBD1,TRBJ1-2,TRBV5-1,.,TGCGCCAGCAGCTTCCGACAGGGTCCCATCCATGGAACTTCTAACTATGGCTACACCTTC,CASSFRQGPIHGTSNYGYTF
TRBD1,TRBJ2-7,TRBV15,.,TGTGCCACCAGCAGGGCTGACAGGGTCTACGAGCAGTACTTC,CATSRADRVYEQYF
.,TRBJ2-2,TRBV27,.,TGTGCCAGCAGTTTACCTGGAGGGGCGAACACCGGGGAGCTGTTTTTT,CASSLPGGANTGELFF
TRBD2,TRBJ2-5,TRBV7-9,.,TGTGCCAGCAGCCACATCCGACTAGCGGGAGGTGGAGAGACCCAGTACTTC,CASSHIRLAGGGETQYF
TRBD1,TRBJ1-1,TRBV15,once,TGTGCCACCAGTCCGGACAGGGGGCTTTGGCACACTGAAGCTTTCTTT,CATSPDRGLWHTEAFF
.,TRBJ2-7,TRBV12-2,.,TGTGCAAGTCGCCCGGGGGTAGCGGGAGGGTTTTACGAGCAGTACTTC,CASRPGVAGGFYEQYF
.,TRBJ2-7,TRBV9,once,TGTGCCAGCAGCGTAGGGGCAGGTCCTTTTCGGCACGAGCAGTACTTC,CASSVGAGPFRHEQYF
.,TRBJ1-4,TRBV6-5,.,TGTGCCAGCAGTCCCGCTATCTGGGGGGACGAAAAACTGTTTTTT,CASSPAIWGDEKLFF
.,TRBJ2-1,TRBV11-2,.,TGTGCCAGCAGCCCCCGACAGGCCAATGAGCAGTTCTTC,CASSPRQANEQFF
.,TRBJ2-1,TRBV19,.,TGTGCCAGTAGTATGGTCCGACCCCAGGGCGATAGCTCCTACAATGAGCAGTTCTTC,CASSMVRPQGDSSYNEQFF
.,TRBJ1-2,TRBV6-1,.,TGTGCCAGCAGTTCAAGCGCTAGGAAGGGCTACACCTTC,CASSSSARKGYTF
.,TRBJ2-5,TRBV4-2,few,TGTGCCAGCAGCCAAGACAGGGATGGCGCAGAGACCCAGTACTTC,CASSQDRDGAETQYF
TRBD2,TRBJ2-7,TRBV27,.,TGTGCCAGCAGTTCCGGGACTAGCGGGAGACCGTGTGACGAGCAGTACTTC,CASSSGTSGRPCDEQYF
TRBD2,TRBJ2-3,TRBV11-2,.,TGTGCCAGCAGCTTATGCAGCGGGAGAGGTCCAGATACGCAGTATTTT,CASSLCSGRGPDTQYF
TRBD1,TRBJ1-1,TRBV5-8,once,TGTGCCAGCAGCTTGCCACAACGGCAGACAGGGGGCGCTTGGAGCACTGAAGCTTTCTTT,CASSLPQRQTGGAWSTEAFF
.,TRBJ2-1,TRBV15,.,TGTGCTCCAGCGATTAGTCACAATGAGCAGTTCTTC,CAPAISHNEQFF